Below, 23 T cell receptor beta chains from the same sample are listed, as sequenced in a study of T cells in Graves' hyperthyroidism and ophthalmopathy. Amplification of TCR beta CDR3 regions used RNA as the template. HTBI primers were employed in a first-round RT-PCR of the TCR CDR3. TCRdb reprocessed the multiplex PCR reads with MiXCR, giving one entry per CDR3 protein. The data contain some 500,000 distinct CDR3 sequences, roughly 14% of them singletons. The sample taken for sequencing was blood. These receptors were collected from a woman in her late teens or twenties with Graves' hyperthyroidism.

This clonotype was found many times. The CDR3 sequence: CASGVTGYGQPQHF. CDR3 nucleotides: TGTGCCAGCGGCGTCACAGGGTACGGTCAGCCCCAGCATTTT. The rearrangement links TRBV2 to TRBJ1-5, with a weak D call TRBD1 (6 bases). The CDR3 spans 14 residues. V was cut by 8 bases and J by 6 bases, with 17 bases left in between. Germline V CDR1 and CDR2: SNHLY, FYNNEI.

This clonotype was seen repeatedly, ten times or more. The V and J genes are TRBV18 and TRBJ1-1; possible D gene TRBD1, 5 bases. CDR3 length equals 15 residues. Germline V gives CDR1 KGHSH, CDR2 LQKENI. V lost 3 bases to trimming and J lost 5 bases, with 16 bases between them. The CDR3 DNA is TGTGCCAGCTCACCTTCTGGGACGGTGGGGACTGAAGCTTTCTTT. This translates into CASSPSGTVGTEAFF.

This CDR3 is CASMVGSENQPQHF. The DNA for the CDR3 is TGTGCCAGCATGGTAGGTTCGGAGAATCAGCCCCAGCATTTT. This chain joins TRBV6-1 and TRBJ1-5; D remains ambiguous. The CDR3 extends over 14 amino acids. Germline CDR1 is MNHNS and CDR2 is SASEGT. V lost 7 bases, J lost 4 bases, and 14 bases lay in between.

The sample holds many counts of this clonotype. This chain connects TRBV30 to TRBJ1-1; D might be TRBD1 (6 bases). Per germline, CDR1 GTSNPN and CDR2 SVGIG (reference sequence). This CDR3 is 13 amino acids long. The V end was cut by 4 bases, the J end by 5 bases, with 14 bases between. CDR3 sequence reads: CAWTIGGRTEAFF. DNA of the CDR3: TGTGCCTGGACGATAGGGGGGAGAACTGAAGCTTTCTTT.

In this sample, this clonotype turned up many times. V is TRBV12-3 or TRBV12-4 and J is TRBJ1-2; D is undetermined. V lost 6 bases, J lost 0 bases, and 5 bases lay in between. The CDR3 is made up of 12 amino acids. Here the CDR3 DNA reads TGTGCCAGCAGCCTTTCTAACTATGGCTACACCTTC. Encoded protein: CASSLSNYGYTF.

This clonotype was counted at least ten times. This chain links TRBV27 with TRBJ1-1; 7 nucleotides align to TRBD1. The CDR3 contains 14 residues. V dropped 5 bases and J dropped 2; count of bases not matched to a gene: 5. Germline V lookup: CDR1 MNHEY, CDR2 SMNVEV (reference sequence). The CDR3 nucleotides read TGTGCCAGCAGTCTCAGGGGGGCTAACACTGAAGCTTTCTTT. Amino acid sequence: CASSLRGANTEAFF.

The CDR3, as DNA: TGTGCCAGCAGAACCGCGGGGACAACTAATGAAAAACTGTTTTTT. This gives the protein CASRTAGTTNEKLFF. The rearrangement joins TRBV7-9 to TRBJ1-4; D is uncertain. The CDR3 runs 15 residues. The V end lost 6 bases, the J end lost 0 bases, and 11 bases lay between the germline ends. Germline values: CDR1 SEHNR, CDR2 FQNEAQ (reference sequence).

This clonotype was counted ten times or more. The chain uses TRBV20-1 and TRBJ2-4, with 7 bases matching TRBD1. J lost 3 bases, V lost 5 bases, and 10 bases had no gene match. Looked up from germline, CDR1 is DFQATT and CDR2 is SNEGSKA (reference sequence). The CDR3 is 15 amino acids. The CDR3 reads CSARSRQGGKNIQYF. The CDR3 DNA reads as TGCAGTGCTCGTAGCCGACAGGGTGGCAAAAACATTCAGTACTTC.

This clonotype was counted between two and nine times. The V and J genes are TRBV5-1 and TRBJ1-2; D perhaps matches TRBD1 (6 bases). CDR1 and CDR2 (germline): SGHRS, YFSETQ. CDR3 length equals 13 residues. Trimming cost V 6 bases and J 5 bases, with 14 bases left between them. The CDR3 bases are TGCGCCAGCAAGGGGGACAACGGTTATGGCTACACCTTC. Translation gives CASKGDNGYGYTF.

The V call is TRBV5-6, the J call TRBJ2-5; D may be TRBD2 (6 bases). Germline values: CDR1 SGHDT, CDR2 YYEEEE. This CDR3 region has 13 residues. The V gene lost 4 bases and the J gene lost 7 bases, with 14 bases spanning the gap. The DNA of the CDR3 is TGTGCCAGCAGCCGGGAGTACGGGGGGACCCAGTACTTC. Protein sequence: CASSREYGGTQYF.

On this clonotype itself: A much larger clone differs from this one at a single base, so this may be a read error. The genes are TRBV12-3 or TRBV12-4 and TRBJ2-7; tentatively, D is TRBD1 (6 bases). Trimming left V 7 bases short and J 3 bases short, with 16 bases between. The CDR3 is 14 residues long. In DNA, the CDR3 is TGTGCCAGCACCCTATGGGGCAGGGGCTACGAGCAGTACTTC. Its protein product is CASTLWGRGYEQYF.

The CDR3 region has the DNA TGTGCCAGCAGCTCCGGACAGGGCTCGTATCTCGGTGAAAAACTGTTTTTT. Translated, it gives CASSSGQGSYLGEKLFF. This chain joins TRBV7-9 and TRBJ1-4; 8 bases match TRBD1. Germline-derived CDR1 and CDR2 are SEHNR and FQNEAQ (reference sequence). After removal of 4 bases from V and 7 bases from J, the junction contained 14 bases not matched to a gene. This CDR3 is built from 17 residues.

This clonotype was observed a handful of times. The rearrangement joins TRBV5-1 to TRBJ2-2; D ambiguous. CDR1 is SGHRS and CDR2 is YFSETQ in the germline V gene. CDR3 length equals 13 residues. The germline V and J ends were trimmed by 4 bases and 0 bases, with 4 bases remaining between them. DNA of the CDR3: TGCGCCAGCAGCGACCCGAACACCGGGGAGCTGTTTTTT. Its protein is CASSDPNTGELFF.

The chain combines TRBV20-1 with TRBJ1-1; unclear D gene. The germline V gene has CDR1 DFQATT and CDR2 SNEGSKA (reference sequence). This CDR3 spans 10 amino acids. Between the trimmed V and J ends, which lost 1 base and 7 bases, there was a span of 4 bases. CDR3 sequence reads: CSARVLEAFF. Here the CDR3 DNA reads TGCAGTGCTAGAGTACTTGAAGCTTTCTTT.

The genes are TRBV19 and TRBJ2-5; tentatively, D is TRBD1 or TRBD2 (7 bases each). V gave up 6 bases and J gave up 2 bases, with 13 bases separating them. The CDR3 totals 14 residues. CDR1 is LNHDA, CDR2 SQIVND, per germline (reference sequence). Written as DNA, the CDR3 is TGTGCCAGTAGCAGCGGGACAGTACAAGAGACCCAGTACTTC. It encodes CASSSGTVQETQYF.

V and J are TRBV7-9 and TRBJ2-3; 9 bases agree with TRBD2. The germline CDR1 and CDR2 sequences are SEHNR and FQNEAQ (reference sequence). Germline trimming cut 5 bases from V and 14 bases from J; bases unmatched to any gene: 17. The CDR3 extends over 15 amino acids. The CDR3 nucleotides are TGTGCCAGCAGCCCTGCGGGGATAGCGGGAGTATCGTGGTATTTT. Translation gives CASSPAGIAGVSWYF.

In this sample, this clonotype turned up many times. The chain joins TRBV12-3 or TRBV12-4 to TRBJ1-5; TRBD1 is a possible D gene (5 bases). CDR3 size: 17 residues. V lost 1 base, J lost 2 bases, and 15 bases lay in between. In DNA, the CDR3 is TGTGCCAGCAGTTTAGGAGGGGAGAGAGGACGCAATCAGCCCCAGCATTTT. Protein product: CASSLGGERGRNQPQHF.

This clonotype was found a few times. J is TRBJ1-3 and V is TRBV6-1; weak D call: TRBD1 (5 bases). Looked up from germline, CDR1 is MNHNS and CDR2 is SASEGT. V shed 6 bases and J shed 0 bases, with 12 bases lying between them. The length of the CDR3 is 15 residues. The CDR3 sequence: CASRAGEGSGNTIYF. The CDR3 DNA follows: TGTGCCAGCAGGGCGGGGGAAGGCTCTGGAAACACCATATATTTT.

This clonotype was detected many times. The rearrangement joins TRBV2 to TRBJ1-5; TRBD1 might be the D (5 bases). Germline CDR1 and CDR2: SNHLY and FYNNEI. The V end lost 7 bases, the J end lost 5 bases, and 18 bases lay between the germline ends. This CDR3 is built from 15 residues. The CDR3 DNA follows: TGTGCCAGCACCTACTTTGGGGGAGGGGATCAGCCCCAGCATTTT. Translating gives CASTYFGGGDQPQHF.

The V and J genes are TRBV19 and TRBJ2-1; 11 nucleotides agree with TRBD2. Trimming cost V 4 bases and J 2 bases; bases outside gene matches: 10. Germline V gene lookup returns CDR1 LNHDA and CDR2 SQIVND (reference sequence). This CDR3 region has 18 residues. The CDR3 coding sequence is TGTGCCAGTAGTACCCGGACTAGCGGGTTCCATACCTACAATGAGCAGTTCTTC. Amino acid sequence: CASSTRTSGFHTYNEQFF. Variable domain in full (rest from reference TRBV19 and TRBJ2-1): DGGITQSPKYLFRKEGQNVTLSCEQNLNHDAMYWYRQDPGQGLRLIYYSQIVNDFQKGDIAEGYSVSREKKESFPLTVTSAQKNPTAFYLCASSTRTSGFHTYNEQFFGPGTRLTVL.

This clonotype was recorded at least ten times. The CDR3 coding sequence is TGTGCCAGCATTGAGGCGGGGAACAATGAGCAGTTCTTC. This encodes CASIEAGNNEQFF. V usage is TRBV27 and J usage is TRBJ2-1; tentatively, D is TRBD2 (6 bases). Germline V gene sequence: CDR1 MNHEY, CDR2 SMNVEV (reference sequence). V was pared by 7 bases and J by 5 bases, with 12 bases between. The CDR3 covers 13 residues.

This clonotype was seen repeatedly, ten times or more. The chain has TRBV20-1 and TRBJ2-1; D may be TRBD1 or TRBD2 (5 bases each). Per germline, CDR1 DFQATT and CDR2 SNEGSKA (reference sequence). The CDR3 has 17 amino acids. Trimming took off 6 bases at V and 0 bases at J, with 21 bases between the two ends. CDR3 sequence (DNA): TGCAGTGCCTTAGACAGAGGGGAACGTAGCTCCTACAATGAGCAGTTCTTC. Residues: CSALDRGERSSYNEQFF.

This clonotype was picked up many times. The chain couples TRBV30 to TRBJ1-2; unclear D gene. The CDR3 has 13 residues. Germline assignment: CDR1 GTSNPN and CDR2 SVGIG (reference sequence). In DNA, the CDR3 is TGTGCTGTTGAGTGGAGGGTAGGATGGGGCTACACCTTC. It is translated as CAVEWRVGWGYTF.